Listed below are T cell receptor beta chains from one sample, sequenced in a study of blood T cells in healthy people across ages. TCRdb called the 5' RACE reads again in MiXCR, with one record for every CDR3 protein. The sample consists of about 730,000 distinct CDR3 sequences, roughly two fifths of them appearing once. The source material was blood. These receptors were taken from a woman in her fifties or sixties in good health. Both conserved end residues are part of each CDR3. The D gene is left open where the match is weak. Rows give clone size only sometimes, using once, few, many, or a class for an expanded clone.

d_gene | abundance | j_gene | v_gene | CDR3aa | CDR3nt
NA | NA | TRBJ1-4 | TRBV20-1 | CSARDFDTLGGEKLFF | TGCAGTGCTAGAGACTTCGACACTTTAGGAGGTGAAAAACTGTTTTTT
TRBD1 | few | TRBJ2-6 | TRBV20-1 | CSAETGGISGANVLTF | TGCAGTGCTGAAACAGGGGGAATCTCTGGGGCCAACGTCCTGACTTTC
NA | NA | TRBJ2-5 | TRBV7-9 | CASSRRQGGGQETQYF | TGTGCCAGCAGCCGGAGACAGGGCGGGGGGCAAGAGACCCAGTACTTC
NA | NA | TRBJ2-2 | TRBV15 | CATSGKGSGELFF | TGTGCCACCAGCGGGAAGGGGTCCGGGGAGCTGTTTTTT
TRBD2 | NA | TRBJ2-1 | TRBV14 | CASSLGGRARNEQFF | TGTGCCAGCAGCCTAGGCGGGAGGGCCCGGAATGAGCAGTTCTTC
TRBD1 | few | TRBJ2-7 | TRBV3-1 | CASSQGRGFYEQYF | TGTGCCAGCAGCCAGGGCAGGGGGTTTTACGAGCAGTACTTC
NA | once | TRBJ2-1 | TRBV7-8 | CASSLDGSSSYNEQFF | TGTGCCAGCAGCTTAGACGGGTCCAGCTCCTACAATGAGCAGTTCTTC
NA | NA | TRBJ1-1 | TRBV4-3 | CASSQQGHTNTEAFF | TGCGCCAGCAGCCAGCAAGGACACACGAACACTGAAGCTTTCTTT
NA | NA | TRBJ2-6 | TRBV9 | CASSPQGPGRSGANVLTF | TGTGCCAGCAGCCCCCAGGGCCCCGGTCGCTCTGGGGCCAACGTCCTGACTTTC
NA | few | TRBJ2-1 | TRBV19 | CASSKGGQYNEQFF | TGTGCCAGTAGTAAAGGGGGACAATACAATGAGCAGTTCTTC
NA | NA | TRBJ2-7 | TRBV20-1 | CASSPKAGLGVSPYF | TGCGCTTCTAGCCCAAAGGCGGGCCTCGGGGTCAGTCCGTACTTC
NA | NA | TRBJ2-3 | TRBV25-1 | CASSEGSGSEGDTQYF | TGTGCCAGCAGTGAAGGGAGCGGAAGTGAGGGGGATACGCAGTATTTT
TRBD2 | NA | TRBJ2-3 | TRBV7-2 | CASSLASGLESPQYF | TGTGCCAGCAGCTTAGCGAGCGGACTAGAGTCCCCGCAGTATTTT
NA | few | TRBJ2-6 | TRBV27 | CASSDLSSGANVLTF | TGTGCCAGCAGTGACTTAAGCTCTGGGGCCAACGTCCTGACTTTC
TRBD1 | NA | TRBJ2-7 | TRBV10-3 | CATTGGDPYEQYF | TGTGCCACCACAGGGGGCGACCCCTACGAGCAGTACTTC
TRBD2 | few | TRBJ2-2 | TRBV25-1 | CASSNLSTSGVTGELFF | TGTGCCAGCAGTAACCTTTCGACTAGCGGGGTCACCGGGGAGCTGTTTTTT
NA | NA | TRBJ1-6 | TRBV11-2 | CASSSTWDSPLHF | TGTGCCAGCAGCTCCACTTGGGATTCACCCCTCCACTTT